These 21 T cell receptor beta chains were all obtained from the same sample, sequenced in a study of cytomegalovirus exposure and HLA in healthy donors. The study ran its PCR with 60 Vbeta and 13 Jbeta primers. Repertoires were generated with immunoSEQ multiplex PCR, while TCRdb's copy carries only in-frame clones and drops some. The sample lists 130,000 to 150,000 clones, over 70% occurring once. Sequenced material: PBMCs. These receptors all come from a woman aged 40-49 years in good health and CMV-seropositive.

CDR3 DNA sequence: TGTGCCTGGAGTGGACTCGGTGATACGCAGTATTTT. This translates into CAWSGLGDTQYF. The chain couples TRBV30 to TRBJ2-3; no reliable D call. The CDR3 runs 12 residues. Trimming removed 1 base at V and 6 bases at J, with 8 bases between. Germline CDR1 reads GTSNPN; CDR2 reads SVGIG (reference sequence).

The chain has TRBV9 and TRBJ2-1; a weak D match, TRBD2 (7 bases). V gave up 0 bases and J gave up 5 bases, with 21 bases separating them. Germline CDR1 is SGDLS and CDR2 is YYNGEE. The CDR3 has 18 amino acids. CDR3 DNA sequence: TGTGCCAGCAGCGTAGCTACGTGGGTCAGCGGGACAAACAATGAGCAGTTCTTC. This codes for CASSVATWVSGTNNEQFF.

This chain uses TRBV5-1 with TRBJ2-5; 8 bases line up with TRBD1. This CDR3 comprises 14 residues. Losses at the gene ends were 4 bases for V and 5 bases for J; bases not matched to a gene: 7. Germline loops: CDR1 SGHRS, CDR2 YFSETQ. The chain's CDR3 is CASSIGQGRETQYF. For the CDR3, the DNA is TGCGCCAGCAGCATCGGACAGGGTCGGGAGACCCAGTACTTC. Full variable domain (outside the CDR3, taken from reference TRBV5-1 and TRBJ2-5): KAGVTQTPRYLIKTRGQQVTLSCSPISGHRSVSWYQQTPGQGLQFLFEYFSETQRNKGNFPGRFSGRQFSNSRSEMNVSTLELGDSALYLCASSIGQGRETQYFGPGTRLLVL.

This chain uses TRBV2 with TRBJ2-2; a weak D match, TRBD2 (6 bases). With 6 bases removed from V and 2 bases from J, the gap between germline ends came to 10 bases. The germline V gene encodes CDR1 SNHLY and CDR2 FYNNEI. CDR3 length: 14 residues. Here the CDR3 reads CASRGTFNTGELFF. CDR3 nucleotides: TGTGCCAGCAGGGGGACTTTTAACACCGGGGAGCTGTTTTTT.

V and J are TRBV5-1 and TRBJ2-3; D ambiguous. Germline loops: CDR1 SGHRS, CDR2 YFSETQ. Trimming left V 2 bases short and J 1 base short, with 8 bases between. This CDR3 contains 14 residues. In DNA, the CDR3 is TGCGCCAGCAGCTTACGACTCCGCACAGATACGCAGTATTTT. Encoded protein: CASSLRLRTDTQYF.

The chain carries TRBV27 and TRBJ2-2; 8 bases line up with TRBD2. The CDR3 runs 15 residues. The ends lost 1 base at V and 7 bases at J; junction bases unmatched: 5. Germline-derived CDR1 and CDR2 are MNHEY and SMNVEV (reference sequence). This CDR3 reads CASSLFTSGNGELFF. As DNA, the CDR3 is TGTGCCAGCAGTTTATTTACTAGCGGAAACGGGGAGCTGTTTTTT.

This chain's CDR3 is CASSVTGGTEAFF. DNA for the CDR3: TGTGCCAGTAGTGTTACAGGGGGCACTGAAGCTTTCTTT. The chain joins TRBV19 to TRBJ1-1; 8 bases align to TRBD1. V gave up 5 bases and J gave up 4 bases; unmatched junction bases: 3. The CDR3 is made up of 13 amino acids. CDR1 is LNHDA and CDR2 is SQIVND in the germline V gene (reference sequence).

This clone was detected a few times. This chain connects TRBV29-1 to TRBJ1-1; D call uncertain. The CDR3 has 12 amino acids. Trimming took off 6 bases at V and 7 bases at J, with 15 bases between the two ends. Per germline, CDR1 SQVTM and CDR2 ANQGSEA. CDR3: CSVFRLDGEAFF. The CDR3 DNA reads as TGCAGCGTCTTCCGGCTAGACGGTGAAGCTTTCTTT.

The V gene is TRBV7-9, the J gene TRBJ2-1, with 9 bases fitting TRBD2. The CDR3 has 15 amino acids. Per the germline V gene, CDR1 is SEHNR and CDR2 is FQNEAQ (reference sequence). J gave up 6 bases and V 2 bases, and 5 bases lay outside the gene matches. The chain's CDR3 is CASSLSSGVSNEQFF. The CDR3 DNA reads as TGTGCCAGCAGCTTATCTAGCGGGGTTAGCAATGAGCAGTTCTTC.

This clone was seen just once. This rearrangement joins TRBV7-3 to TRBJ2-2, with 7 bases aligning to TRBD2. Germline CDR1 SGHTA, CDR2 FQGTGA. The CDR3 loop spans 15 amino acids. V lost 2 bases, J lost 5 bases, and 5 bases stayed unmatched. The CDR3 spells CASSLGAAGTGELFF. CDR3 DNA sequence: TGTGCCAGCAGCTTAGGGGCAGCGGGGACCGGGGAGCTGTTTTTT.

The table lists this clone with a few counts. The rearrangement links TRBV30 to TRBJ1-5; D unresolved. CDR3 length: 13 residues. Germline V gene data show CDR1 as GTSNPN and CDR2 as SVGIG (reference sequence). V lost 2 bases and J lost 2, with 7 bases in between. The CDR3 nucleotides are TGTGCCTGGAGTAGCGCCGGCAATCAGCCCCAGCATTTT. This sequence encodes CAWSSAGNQPQHF.

CDR3 protein: CSATLFETQYF. The CDR3 DNA reads as TGCAGTGCTACTCTGTTCGAGACCCAGTACTTC. The gene calls are TRBV20-1 and TRBJ2-5, with unresolved D. Germline V lookup: CDR1 DFQATT, CDR2 SNEGSKA (reference sequence). Trimming shortened V by 4 bases and J by 5 bases, and 8 bases separated the two germline ends. The CDR3 loop spans 11 amino acids.

The chain combines TRBV28 with TRBJ2-6; TRBD2 is a possible D gene (5 bases). Germline lookup yields CDR1 MDHEN and CDR2 SYDVKM. V was shortened by 3 bases and J by 3 bases, with 12 bases between the two germline ends. This CDR3 is 16 amino acids long. The CDR3 coding sequence is TGTGCCAGCAGTTTGTCGGGCGGGCATGGGGCCAACGTCCTGACTTTC. Amino acid sequence: CASSLSGGHGANVLTF. The variable domain in full, with the rest retrieved from reference TRBV28 and TRBJ2-6, is DVKVTQSSRYLVKRTGEKVFLECVQDMDHENMFWYRQDPGLGLRLIYFSYDVKMKEKGDIPEGYSVSREKKERFSLILESASTNQTSMYLCASSLSGGHGANVLTFGAGSRLTVL.

The chain recombines TRBV10-2 with TRBJ2-7; 7 nucleotides match TRBD1. The CDR3 covers 13 residues. J lost 0 bases, V lost 6 bases, and 2 bases had no gene match. In germline, CDR1 is WSHSY, CDR2 SAAADI. In DNA, the CDR3 is TGCGCCAGCAGGGGGACAGACTCCTACGAGCAGTACTTC. Encoded protein: CASRGTDSYEQYF.

The chain combines TRBV6-6 with TRBJ2-6; weak D call: TRBD1 (6 bases). This CDR3 has 16 residues. CDR1 and CDR2 from the germline V gene are MNHNY and SVGAGI (reference sequence). V was cut by 7 bases and J by 2 bases, with 15 bases left in between. The DNA for the CDR3 is TGTGCCAGCAAAAGGGCAGGGGCAGCTGGGGCCAACGTCCTGACTTTC. Translation gives CASKRAGAAGANVLTF.

The rearrangement links TRBV6-1 to TRBJ1-4; D perhaps matches TRBD1 (6 bases). V lost 6 bases and J lost 3, with 14 bases in between. Germline V gives CDR1 MNHNS, CDR2 SASEGT. The CDR3 loop spans 15 amino acids. The CDR3 is CASSKWDTANEKLFF. CDR3 in DNA: TGTGCCAGCAGCAAGTGGGACACAGCTAATGAAAAACTGTTTTTT.

The rearrangement joins TRBV5-1 to TRBJ1-3, with 7 bases that match TRBD1. Germline values: CDR1 SGHRS, CDR2 YFSETQ. Trimming at V came to 0 bases and at J to 0 bases, leaving 3 bases not matched to a gene. This CDR3 spans 16 amino acids. As DNA, the CDR3 is TGCGCCAGCAGCTTGGGGGGGACAGACTCTGGAAACACCATATATTTT. It encodes CASSLGGTDSGNTIYF. Full variable domain (outside the CDR3, taken from reference TRBV5-1 and TRBJ1-3): KAGVTQTPRYLIKTRGQQVTLSCSPISGHRSVSWYQQTPGQGLQFLFEYFSETQRNKGNFPGRFSGRQFSNSRSEMNVSTLELGDSALYLCASSLGGTDSGNTIYFGEGSWLTVV.

This clone occurred a few times. The CDR3: CASRSGTGEQYF. CDR3 DNA: TGTGCCAGCAGATCCGGGACAGGAGAGCAGTACTTC. V usage is TRBV7-9 and J usage is TRBJ2-7; TRBD1 matches at 8 bases. V dropped 6 bases and J dropped 7; count of bases not matched to a gene: 5. The CDR3 is 12 residues long. CDR1 and CDR2 from the germline V gene are SEHNR and FQNEAQ (reference sequence).

In DNA, the CDR3 is TGTGCCAGCAGCTACCGGGACAGGGATTACGAGCAGTACTTC. It yields the protein CASSYRDRDYEQYF. The chain recombines TRBV5-6 with TRBJ2-7, with 9 bases identical to TRBD1. V dropped 3 bases and J dropped 4; count of bases not matched to a gene: 5. This CDR3 spans 14 amino acids. Germline V lookup: CDR1 SGHDT, CDR2 YYEEEE.

V gene TRBV30 combines with J gene TRBJ1-6; 7 bases are shared with TRBD1. CDR1 is GTSNPN and CDR2 is SVGIG in the germline V gene (reference sequence). After removal of 4 bases from V and 7 bases from J, the junction contained 13 bases not matched to a gene. This CDR3 comprises 16 residues. CDR3 sequence: CAWKRSQDRLNSPLHF. Written as DNA, the CDR3 is TGTGCCTGGAAACGGTCCCAGGACAGGTTAAATTCACCCCTCCACTTT.

The gene calls are TRBV28 and TRBJ1-4, with D hard to call. This CDR3 region has 12 residues. CDR1 and CDR2 (germline): MDHEN, SYDVKM. Trimming pared 4 bases from V and 5 bases from J, leaving 5 bases between. CDR3 protein: CASSSQNEKLFF. DNA for the CDR3: TGTGCCAGCAGTTCCCAAAATGAAAAACTGTTTTTT. Variable domain in full (rest from reference TRBV28 and TRBJ1-4): DVKVTQSSRYLVKRTGEKVFLECVQDMDHENMFWYRQDPGLGLRLIYFSYDVKMKEKGDIPEGYSVSREKKERFSLILESASTNQTSMYLCASSSQNEKLFFGSGTQLSVL.